The 25 T cell receptor beta chains reported below all come from one sample, sequenced in a study of T-cell reconstitution after alpha-beta-depleted transplantation in children. Preparation of the TCRbeta library involved a method that used unique molecular identifiers. TCRdb used MiXCR to reprocess the PCR reads, holding one entry per CDR3 protein. Of around 600,000 distinct CDR3 sequences in the sample, 20% to 25% were seen once. The input for sequencing was PBMCs, mostly from graft donor cells, taken 360 days after TCRalphabeta/CD19-depleted stem cell transplant. The source is a boy under two years old who had a stem cell transplant for acute myeloid leukemia, so the T cells may come from the graft donor.

This chain connects TRBV10-3 to TRBJ2-7, with a weak D call TRBD2 (5 bases). Trimming took off 10 bases at V and 2 bases at J, with 15 bases between the two ends. The CDR3 sequence is 13 residues long. The germline V gene encodes CDR1 ENHRY and CDR2 SYGVKD. CDR3 sequence (DNA): TGTGCCACCGGACTGGAGCTGACCTACGAGCAGTACGTC. Its translation is CATGLELTYEQYV.

This chain joins TRBV24-1 and TRBJ2-7, with 11 bases fitting TRBD2. Germline V gene lookup returns CDR1 KGHDR and CDR2 SFDVKD. The ends lost 4 bases at V and 2 bases at J; junction bases unmatched: 3. CDR3 length: 15 residues. The CDR3 here is CATSEGLAATYEQYF. The CDR3 DNA follows: TGTGCCACCAGTGAGGGACTAGCGGCTACCTACGAGCAGTACTTC.

A few counts support this clonotype. The chain couples TRBV5-1 to TRBJ1-2; 9 bases fit TRBD1. CDR1 is SGHRS and CDR2 is YFSETQ in the germline V gene. The CDR3 is made up of 16 amino acids. V dropped 0 bases and J dropped 4; count of bases not matched to a gene: 7. The CDR3, as DNA: TGCGCCAGCAGCTTGGGACAGGGGGTATACCCCTATGGCTACACCTTC. Residues: CASSLGQGVYPYGYTF.

This clonotype was seen at least ten times. This rearrangement joins TRBV2 to TRBJ1-2; D is uncertain. V was clipped by 7 bases and J by 8 bases, with 11 bases between them. The CDR3 totals 11 residues. The germline V gene has CDR1 SNHLY and CDR2 FYNNEI. CDR3 in DNA: TGTGCCAGCACCCCCCTGCAAGGCTACACCTTC. This gives the protein CASTPLQGYTF.

This clonotype came up many times. V and J are TRBV6-5 and TRBJ2-1; D is unresolved. In germline, CDR1 is MNHEY, CDR2 SVGAGI. The CDR3 sequence is 15 residues long. Deletions cut 4 bases from V and 2 bases from J, with 12 bases between. The CDR3 reads CASSFHYDPYNEQFF. DNA of the CDR3: TGTGCCAGCAGTTTCCACTATGACCCCTACAATGAGCAGTTCTTC.

This clonotype came up many times. The chain employs TRBV20-1 and TRBJ2-3, with 11 bases fitting TRBD2. V was clipped by 3 bases and J by 2 bases; unmatched bases: 10. CDR3 size: 17 residues. Germline values: CDR1 DFQATT, CDR2 SNEGSKA (reference sequence). The CDR3 DNA follows: TGCAGTGCTAGCACCCCTGCTAGCGGGGGGCCCACAGATACGCAGTATTTT. Amino acid sequence: CSASTPASGGPTDTQYF.

This clonotype was counted many times. CDR3 amino acids: CASSVQDTGELFF. The DNA for the CDR3 is TGTGCCAGCAGCGTCCAGGACACCGGGGAGCTGTTTTTT. The chain carries TRBV9 and TRBJ2-2; D gene ambiguous. The germline gives CDR1 SGDLS, CDR2 YYNGEE. This CDR3 has 13 amino acids. V was clipped by 2 bases and J by 3 bases, with 5 bases between them. Filled out from reference TRBV9 and TRBJ2-2, the complete variable domain reads DSGVTQTPKHLITATGQRVTLRCSPRSGDLSVYWYQQSLDQGLQFLIQYYNGEERAKGNILERFSAQQFPDLHSELNLSSLELGDSALYFCASSVQDTGELFFGEGSRLTVL.

In this sample, this clonotype turned up many times. This chain uses TRBV6-2 or TRBV6-3 with TRBJ2-3; D assignment may be TRBD1 or TRBD2 (6 bases each). Trimming cost V 2 bases and J 5 bases, with 8 bases left between them. Germline CDR1 reads MNHEY; CDR2 reads SVGEGT. The CDR3 extends over 13 amino acids. The CDR3 coding sequence is TGTGCCAGCAGTTACGCGGGACAAGATACGCAGTATTTT. It translates to CASSYAGQDTQYF.

This clonotype was seen a few times. V and J are TRBV5-1 and TRBJ2-1, with 9 bases that match TRBD2. The CDR3 consists of 14 residues. The J segment lost 6 bases and the V segment lost 9 bases, leaving 10 bases of the junction unmatched. Germline-derived CDR1 and CDR2 are SGHRS and YFSETQ. The CDR3 DNA sequence: TGCGCCACCTCGGGACTAGCAGATCGCAATGAGCAGTTCTTC. Translation gives CATSGLADRNEQFF.

The rearrangement links TRBV13 to TRBJ1-4; 7 bases are a match to TRBD1. The J segment lost 6 bases and the V segment lost 4 bases, leaving 8 bases of the junction unmatched. CDR1 PRHDT and CDR2 FYEKMQ come from the germline V gene (reference sequence). The CDR3 spans 15 residues. CDR3 in DNA: TGTGCCAGCAGCTCCCCCGACAGGGCTGATGAAAAACTGTTTTTT. Its translation is CASSSPDRADEKLFF.

In its sample, this clonotype was seen many times. The chain combines TRBV2 with TRBJ2-3; 9 bases are a match to TRBD2. CDR1 is SNHLY, CDR2 FYNNEI, per germline. Trimming cost V 5 bases and J 6 bases; bases outside gene matches: 15. The CDR3 is 17 residues long. The CDR3 DNA reads TGTGCCAGCAGTCTCACACCGACTAGCGGTCTAACGGATACGCAGTATTTT. This encodes CASSLTPTSGLTDTQYF.

For this clonotype: One base away lies a much larger clone, so this may be a sequencing read error. This sequence joins TRBV29-1 and TRBJ2-7, with D unclear. Germline CDR1 SQVTM, CDR2 ANQGSEA. Trimming left V 5 bases short and J 4 bases short, with 18 bases between. This CDR3 has 14 amino acids. In DNA form, the CDR3 reads TGCAGCGTTCGAAGGCACCCACGGCCTTACGAGCAGTACTTC. Its translation: CSVRRHPRPYEQYF.

This clonotype was counted between two and nine times. The CDR3: CASGRDRADEQFF. CDR3 coding DNA: TGTGCCAGCGGACGGGACAGGGCGGATGAGCAGTTCTTC. The rearrangement joins TRBV9 to TRBJ2-1; 9 positions match TRBD1. With 7 bases clipped from V and 8 bases from J, the junction kept 7 bases outside the gene matches. Per the germline V gene, CDR1 is SGDLS and CDR2 is YYNGEE. The CDR3 is made up of 13 amino acids.

The chain recombines TRBV29-1 with TRBJ2-3; 10 nucleotides agree with TRBD1. Germline CDR1 is SQVTM and CDR2 is ANQGSEA. The V segment lost 5 bases and the J segment 2 bases; nucleotides outside the gene matches: 7. This CDR3 has 15 amino acids. In DNA form, the CDR3 reads TGCAGCGTTTCAGCGACAGGGGGCATCACAGATACGCAGTATTTT. Protein: CSVSATGGITDTQYF.

Only a few counts were recorded for this clonotype. The chain uses TRBV7-7 and TRBJ2-3; D not resolved. The CDR3 length is 11 residues. Trimming pared 4 bases from V and 11 bases from J, leaving 10 bases between. The germline CDR1 and CDR2 sequences are SSHAT and FNYEAQ (reference sequence). The CDR3 region is CASSSKLGQYF. The CDR3, as DNA: TGTGCCAGCAGCTCCAAGCTAGGGCAGTATTTT.

The V call is TRBV20-1, the J call TRBJ1-1, with D uncertain. The CDR3 consists of 13 residues. Germline V gene data show CDR1 as DFQATT and CDR2 as SNEGSKA (reference sequence). Trimming cost V 1 base and J 14 bases, with 20 bases left between them. The CDR3 is CSARASGLSIRFF. The CDR3 bases are TGCAGTGCTAGAGCTTCCGGACTCAGTATTCGGTTCTTT.

The chain uses TRBV20-1 and TRBJ1-4, with D unclear. The CDR3 extends over 15 amino acids. V was trimmed by 2 bases and J by 4 bases, leaving 14 bases between them. Germline assignment: CDR1 DFQATT and CDR2 SNEGSKA (reference sequence). The CDR3 bases are TGCAGTGCTAGATACGACGAAGTCCTTAATGAAAAACTGTTTTTT. Translated: CSARYDEVLNEKLFF.

The V call is TRBV11-2, the J call TRBJ2-1; TRBD1 is a possible D gene (6 bases). This CDR3 is built from 16 residues. Per germline, CDR1 SGHAT and CDR2 FQNNGV. V was trimmed by 5 bases and J by 0 bases, leaving 14 bases between them. CDR3 nucleotide sequence: TGTGCCAGCAGCCCGGTGAGGGGGAGCTCCTACAATGAGCAGTTCTTC. It specifies CASSPVRGSSYNEQFF.

The genes are TRBV28 and TRBJ1-6; D gene ambiguous. The germline V gene encodes CDR1 MDHEN and CDR2 SYDVKM. The V gene lost 7 bases and the J gene lost 2 bases, with 15 bases spanning the gap. CDR3 size: 16 residues. CDR3 sequence: CASILRSEAYNSPLHF. The CDR3 DNA follows: TGTGCCAGCATCCTGCGAAGTGAGGCCTATAATTCACCCCTCCACTTT.

This clonotype turned up a few times. The V and J genes are TRBV20-1 and TRBJ2-1, with TRBD1 matching 8 bases. The CDR3 has 13 residues. The J segment lost 7 bases and the V segment lost 1 base, leaving 3 bases of the junction unmatched. Per the germline V gene, CDR1 is DFQATT and CDR2 is SNEGSKA (reference sequence). The CDR3 protein is CSARAGQGNEQFF. For the CDR3, the DNA is TGCAGTGCTAGAGCTGGACAGGGTAATGAGCAGTTCTTC.

This clonotype was seen ten or more times. The rearrangement links TRBV7-9 to TRBJ2-1, with 12 nucleotides matching TRBD1. V lost 7 bases and J lost 7; bases outside the gene matches: 11. The CDR3 sequence is 16 residues long. Per germline, CDR1 SEHNR and CDR2 FQNEAQ (reference sequence). CDR3 sequence: CASNRRDRGLENEQFF. As DNA, the CDR3 is TGTGCCAGCAACCGCCGGGACAGGGGGCTGGAGAATGAGCAGTTCTTC.

The gene calls are TRBV5-1 and TRBJ1-4; D uncertain. V was pared by 3 bases and J by 11 bases, with 14 bases between. Germline CDR1 is SGHRS and CDR2 is YFSETQ. The CDR3 totals 13 residues. The CDR3 loop is CASSSRVGEKLFF. For the CDR3, the DNA is TGCGCCAGCAGCTCACGGGTCGGGGAGAAACTGTTTTTT.

This clonotype has more than one count but fewer than ten. The chain is built from TRBV20-1 and TRBJ2-5; D is uncertain. The CDR3 length is 15 residues. The V end was cut by 0 bases, the J end by 5 bases, with 16 bases between. Germline V lookup: CDR1 DFQATT, CDR2 SNEGSKA (reference sequence). In DNA form, the CDR3 reads TGCAGTGCTAGAGATCCCGGTTGGCTAGGGGAGACCCAGTACTTC. The encoded protein is CSARDPGWLGETQYF.

This clonotype was observed a handful of times. The gene calls are TRBV7-3 and TRBJ2-1, with TRBD2 as a possible D gene (5 bases). The germline V and J ends were trimmed by 5 bases and 1 base, with 15 bases remaining between them. Germline CDR1 and CDR2: SGHTA and FQGTGA. The CDR3 is 16 amino acids. The DNA for the CDR3 is TGTGCCAGCAGCCCCGTGGCTAGCCCTTCCTACAATGAGCAGTTCTTC. It yields the protein CASSPVASPSYNEQFF.

This clonotype was detected only a few times. This chain uses TRBV24-1 with TRBJ1-5; no reliable D call. V was shortened by 2 bases and J by 4 bases, with 8 bases between the two germline ends. CDR1 and CDR2 from the germline V gene are KGHDR and SFDVKD. The CDR3 extends over 14 amino acids. CDR3 protein: CATSDWTGNQPQHF. In nucleotides, the CDR3 is TGTGCCACCAGTGATTGGACTGGGAATCAGCCCCAGCATTTT.